The rows below give T cell receptor beta chains drawn from one sample of a study of blood T cell repertoires in COVID-19. Assay used: immunoSEQ multiplex PCR; TCRdb lists only in-frame clones, some missing. The sample has 140,000 to 150,000 clones, around three quarters seen once. Material: peripheral blood. These receptors originate from a man aged 50-59 years with active or convalescent COVID-19. The CDR3 runs from the conserved cysteine through the conserved F or W. The order of the fields is V gene, CDR3 protein.

v_call: TRBV18; cdr3_aa: CASSSLGPSAAKGGDTQYF
v_call: TRBV27; cdr3_aa: CASTPRASGSADTQYF
v_call: TRBV5-4; cdr3_aa: CASSLRTQGGYGYTF
v_call: TRBV18; cdr3_aa: CASSPTTGNTGELFF
v_call: TRBV7-3; cdr3_aa: CASTTGGTGELFF
v_call: TRBV5-6; cdr3_aa: CASSLLTGGRNEQFF
v_call: TRBV19; cdr3_aa: CASTPGWGQGITDTQYF
v_call: TRBV28; cdr3_aa: CASRPTGRNEQFF
v_call: TRBV19; cdr3_aa: CASSIGGPSRGPLHF
v_call: TRBV6-1; cdr3_aa: CASSGSVPGQGPLMAGYTF